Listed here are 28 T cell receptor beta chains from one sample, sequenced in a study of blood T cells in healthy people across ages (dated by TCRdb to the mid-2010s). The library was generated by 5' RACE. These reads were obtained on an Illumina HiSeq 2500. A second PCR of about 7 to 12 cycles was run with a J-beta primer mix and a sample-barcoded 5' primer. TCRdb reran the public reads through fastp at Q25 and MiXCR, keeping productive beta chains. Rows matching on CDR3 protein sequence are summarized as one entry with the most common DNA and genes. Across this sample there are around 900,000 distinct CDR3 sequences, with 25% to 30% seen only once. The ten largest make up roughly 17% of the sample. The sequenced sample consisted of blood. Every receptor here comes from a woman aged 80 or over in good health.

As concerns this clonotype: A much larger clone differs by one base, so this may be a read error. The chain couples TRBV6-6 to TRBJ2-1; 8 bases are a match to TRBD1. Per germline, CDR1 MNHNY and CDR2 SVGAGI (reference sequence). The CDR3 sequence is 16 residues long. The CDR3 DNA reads TGTACCAGCAGTTACTCGTACAGGGGGGTTTACAATGAGCAGTTCTTC. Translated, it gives CTSSYSYRGVYNEQFF.

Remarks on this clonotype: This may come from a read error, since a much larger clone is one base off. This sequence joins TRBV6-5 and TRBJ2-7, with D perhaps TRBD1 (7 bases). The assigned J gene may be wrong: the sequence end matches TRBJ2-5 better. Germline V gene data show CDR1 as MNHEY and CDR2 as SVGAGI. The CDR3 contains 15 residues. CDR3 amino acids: CASSRGQGGVETQYF. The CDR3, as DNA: TGTGCCAGCAGCCGTGGCCAGGGGGGAGTGGAGACCCAGTACTTC.

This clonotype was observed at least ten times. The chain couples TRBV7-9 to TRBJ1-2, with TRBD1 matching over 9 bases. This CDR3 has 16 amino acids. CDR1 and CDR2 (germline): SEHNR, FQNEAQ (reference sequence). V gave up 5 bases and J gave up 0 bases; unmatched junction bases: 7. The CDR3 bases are TGTGCCAGCAGCCGGGGACAGGGCGCCACTAACTATGGCTACACCTTC. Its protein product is CASSRGQGATNYGYTF.

CDR3 in amino acids: CASSYSARTDTQYF. CDR3 sequence (DNA): TGTGCCAGCAGTTACTCGGCGAGGACAGATACGCAGTATTTT. V and J are TRBV6-5 and TRBJ2-3; D is uncertain. Trimming left V 0 bases short and J 3 bases short, with 7 bases between. CDR1 MNHEY and CDR2 SVGAGI come from the germline V gene. This CDR3 is built from 14 residues.

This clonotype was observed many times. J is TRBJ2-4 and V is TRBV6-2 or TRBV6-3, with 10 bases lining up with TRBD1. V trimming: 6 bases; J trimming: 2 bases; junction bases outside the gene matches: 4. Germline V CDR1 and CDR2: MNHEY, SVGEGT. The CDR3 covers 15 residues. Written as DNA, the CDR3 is TGTGCCAGCAGCCGGGGACAGGGGACCAAAAACATTCAGTACTTC. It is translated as CASSRGQGTKNIQYF.

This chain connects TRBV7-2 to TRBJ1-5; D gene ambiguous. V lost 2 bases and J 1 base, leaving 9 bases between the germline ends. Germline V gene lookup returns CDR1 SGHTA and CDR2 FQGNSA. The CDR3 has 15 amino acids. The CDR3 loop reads CTSSLKGSSNQPQHF. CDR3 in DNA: TGTACCAGCAGCTTAAAGGGTTCGAGCAATCAGCCCCAGCATTTT.

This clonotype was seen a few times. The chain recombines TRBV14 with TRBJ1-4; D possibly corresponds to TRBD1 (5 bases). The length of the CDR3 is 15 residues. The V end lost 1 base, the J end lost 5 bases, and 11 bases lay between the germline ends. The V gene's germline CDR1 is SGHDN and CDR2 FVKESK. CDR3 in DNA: TGTGCCAGCAGCCAAGCTTGGGGCTCGAATGAAAAACTGTTTTTT. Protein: CASSQAWGSNEKLFF.

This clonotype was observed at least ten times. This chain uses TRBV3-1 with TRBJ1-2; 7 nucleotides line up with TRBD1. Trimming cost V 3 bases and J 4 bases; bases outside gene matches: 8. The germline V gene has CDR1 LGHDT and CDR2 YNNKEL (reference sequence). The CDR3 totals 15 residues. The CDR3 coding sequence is TGTGCCAGCAGCCAGCAAGGGGGCCCTGCCTATGGCTACACCTTC. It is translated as CASSQQGGPAYGYTF.

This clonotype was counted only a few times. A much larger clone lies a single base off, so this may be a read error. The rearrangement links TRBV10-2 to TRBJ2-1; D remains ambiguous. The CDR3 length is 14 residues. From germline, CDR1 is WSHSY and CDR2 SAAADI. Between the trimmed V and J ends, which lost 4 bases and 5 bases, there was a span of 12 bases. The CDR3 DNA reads TGCGCCAGCAGTGCCAGCCCTATTAACAATGAGCAGTTCTTC. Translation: CASSASPINNEQFF.

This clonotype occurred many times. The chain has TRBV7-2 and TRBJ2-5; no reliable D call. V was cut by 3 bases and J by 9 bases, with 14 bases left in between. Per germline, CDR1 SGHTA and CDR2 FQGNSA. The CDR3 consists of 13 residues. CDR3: CASSLSSPQAQYF. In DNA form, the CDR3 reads TGTGCCAGCAGCTTGAGCTCCCCCCAGGCCCAGTACTTC.

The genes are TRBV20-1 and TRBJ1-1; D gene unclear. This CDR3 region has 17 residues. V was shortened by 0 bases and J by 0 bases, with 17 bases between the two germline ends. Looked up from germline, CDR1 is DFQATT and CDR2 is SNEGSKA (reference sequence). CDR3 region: CSARDALRIRMNTEAFF. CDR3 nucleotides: TGCAGTGCTAGAGATGCCCTACGCATACGCATGAACACTGAAGCTTTCTTT.

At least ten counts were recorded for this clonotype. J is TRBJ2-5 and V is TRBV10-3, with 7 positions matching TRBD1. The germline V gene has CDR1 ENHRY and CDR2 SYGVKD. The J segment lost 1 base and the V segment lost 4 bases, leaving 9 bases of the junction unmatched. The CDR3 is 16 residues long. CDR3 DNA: TGTGCCATCAGTGTCCTCCCGCAGGGGGTCCAAGAGACCCAGTACTTC. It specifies CAISVLPQGVQETQYF.

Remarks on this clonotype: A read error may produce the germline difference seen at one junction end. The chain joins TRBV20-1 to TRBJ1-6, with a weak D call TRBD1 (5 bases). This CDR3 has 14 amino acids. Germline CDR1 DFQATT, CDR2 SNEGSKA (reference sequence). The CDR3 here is CSVHPGQGNSPLHF. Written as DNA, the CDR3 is TGTAGCGTCCACCCCGGGCAGGGAAATTCACCCCTCCACTTT.

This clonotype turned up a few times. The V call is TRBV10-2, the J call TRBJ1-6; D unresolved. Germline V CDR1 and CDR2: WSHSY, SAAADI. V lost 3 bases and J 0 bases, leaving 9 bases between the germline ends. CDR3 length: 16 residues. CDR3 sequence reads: CASSEGRSSYNSPLHF. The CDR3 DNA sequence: TGCGCCAGCAGTGAAGGCAGGAGCTCCTATAATTCACCCCTCCACTTT.

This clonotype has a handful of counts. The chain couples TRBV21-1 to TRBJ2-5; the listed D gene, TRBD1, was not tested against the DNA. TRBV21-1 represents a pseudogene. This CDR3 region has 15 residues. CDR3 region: CASSKRTGGLETQYF. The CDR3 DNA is TGTGCCAGCAGCAAAAGGACAGGGGGCTTGGAGACCCAGTACTTC.

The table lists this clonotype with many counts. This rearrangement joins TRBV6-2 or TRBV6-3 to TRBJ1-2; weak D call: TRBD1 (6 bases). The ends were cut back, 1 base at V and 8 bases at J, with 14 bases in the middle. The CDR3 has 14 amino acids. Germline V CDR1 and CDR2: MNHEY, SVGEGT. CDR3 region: CASSYLGGPWGYTF. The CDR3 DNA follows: TGTGCCAGCAGTTACTTGGGGGGCCCGTGGGGCTACACCTTC.

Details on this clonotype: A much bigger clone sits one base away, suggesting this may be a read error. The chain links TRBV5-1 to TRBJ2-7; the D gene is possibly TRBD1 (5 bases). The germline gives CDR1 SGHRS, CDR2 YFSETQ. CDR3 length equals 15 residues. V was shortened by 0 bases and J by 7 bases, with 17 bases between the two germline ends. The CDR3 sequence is CASSLVSGLDSEQYF. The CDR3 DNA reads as TGCGCCAGCAGCTTGGTGTCAGGGCTGGATAGTGAGCAGTACTTC. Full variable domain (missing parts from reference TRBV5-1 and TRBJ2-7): KAGVTQTPRYLIKTRGQQVTLSCSPISGHRSVSWYQQTPGQGLQFLFEYFSETQRNKGNFPGRFSGRQFSNSRSEMNVSTLELGDSALYLCASSLVSGLDSEQYFGPGTRLTVT.

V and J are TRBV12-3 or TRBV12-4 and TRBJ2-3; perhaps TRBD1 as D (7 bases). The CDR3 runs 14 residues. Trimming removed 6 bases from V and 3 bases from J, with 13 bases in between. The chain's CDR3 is CASRRRGATDTQYF. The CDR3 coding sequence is TGTGCCAGCAGGCGCAGGGGGGCAACAGATACGCAGTATTTT.

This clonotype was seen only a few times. CDR3 region: CASSGTGLDTQYF. The CDR3 DNA reads TGTGCCAGCTCCGGGACAGGGCTTGATACGCAGTATTTT. The chain carries TRBV6-5 and TRBJ2-3; 9 bases fit TRBD1. Germline CDR1 reads MNHEY; CDR2 reads SVGAGI. V dropped 8 bases and J dropped 6; count of bases not matched to a gene: 6. This CDR3 comprises 13 residues.

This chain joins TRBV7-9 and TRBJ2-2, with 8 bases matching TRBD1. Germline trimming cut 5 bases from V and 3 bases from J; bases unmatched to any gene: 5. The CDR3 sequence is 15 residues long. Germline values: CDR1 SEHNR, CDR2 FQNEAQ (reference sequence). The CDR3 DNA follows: TGTGCCAGCAGCAGCAGGGGGCGAGACACCGGGGAGCTGTTTTTT. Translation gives CASSSRGRDTGELFF.

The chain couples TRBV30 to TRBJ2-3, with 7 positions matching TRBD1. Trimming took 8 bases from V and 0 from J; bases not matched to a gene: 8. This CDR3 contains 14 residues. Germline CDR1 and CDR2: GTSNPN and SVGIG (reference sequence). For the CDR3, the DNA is TGTGCCCGGGCCCCAGGGGGTAGCACAGATACGCAGTATTTT. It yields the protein CARAPGGSTDTQYF. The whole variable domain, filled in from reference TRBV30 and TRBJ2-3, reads SQTIHQWPATLVQPVGSPLSLECTVEGTSNPNLYWYRQAAGRGLQLLFYSVGIGQISSEVPQNLSASRPQDRQFILSSKKLLLSDSGFYLCARAPGGSTDTQYFGPGTRLTVL.

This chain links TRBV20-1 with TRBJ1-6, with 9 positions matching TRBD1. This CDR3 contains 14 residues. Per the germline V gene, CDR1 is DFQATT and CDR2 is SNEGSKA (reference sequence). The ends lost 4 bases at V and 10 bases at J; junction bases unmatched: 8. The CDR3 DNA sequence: TGCAGTGCTACACCGGGACAGGGAGGGTCACCCCTCCACTTT. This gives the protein CSATPGQGGSPLHF.

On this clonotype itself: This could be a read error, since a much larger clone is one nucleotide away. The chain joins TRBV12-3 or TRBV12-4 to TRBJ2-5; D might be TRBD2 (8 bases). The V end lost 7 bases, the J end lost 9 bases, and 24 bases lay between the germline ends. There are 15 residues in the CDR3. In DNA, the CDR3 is TGTGCCAGCACTAAACAGGGGACCTGGCGGGAGGCCCAGTACTTC. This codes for CASTKQGTWREAQYF.

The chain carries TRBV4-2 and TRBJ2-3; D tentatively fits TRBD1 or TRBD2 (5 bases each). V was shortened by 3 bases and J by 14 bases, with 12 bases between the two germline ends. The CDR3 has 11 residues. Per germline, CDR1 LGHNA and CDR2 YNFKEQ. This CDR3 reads CASSQGTGVYF. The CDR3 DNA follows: TGTGCCAGCAGCCAGGGGACCGGTGTGTATTTT.

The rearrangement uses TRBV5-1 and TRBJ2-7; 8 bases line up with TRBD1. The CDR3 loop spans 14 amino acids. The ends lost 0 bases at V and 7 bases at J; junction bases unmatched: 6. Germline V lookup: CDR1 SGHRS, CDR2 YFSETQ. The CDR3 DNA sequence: TGCGCCAGCAGCTTGGAACACAGGGGGAGAGAGCAGTACTTC. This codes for CASSLEHRGREQYF.

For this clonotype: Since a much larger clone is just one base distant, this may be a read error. CDR3 sequence: CASSQGHATNGKLFF. As DNA, the CDR3 is TGCGCCAGCAGCCAGGGACACGCAACTAATGGAAAACTGTTTTTT. The J gene is TRBJ1-4, the V gene TRBV5-1; tentatively, D is TRBD1 (6 bases). Per germline, CDR1 SGHRS and CDR2 YFSETQ. The CDR3 has 15 residues.

The CDR3 here is CASSSSGGASTDTQYF. As DNA, the CDR3 is TGTGCCAGCAGCTCAAGCGGGGGGGCTAGCACAGATACGCAGTATTTT. J is TRBJ2-3 and V is TRBV7-2; TRBD2 agrees at 10 bases. The CDR3 covers 16 residues. Germline V lookup: CDR1 SGHTA, CDR2 FQGNSA. Unmatched junction bases numbered 4, after V lost 4 bases and J lost 0 bases. Filled out from reference TRBV7-2 and TRBJ2-3, the complete variable domain reads GAGVSQSPSNKVTEKGKDVELRCDPISGHTALYWYRQSLGQGLEFLIYFQGNSAPDKSGLPSDRFSAERTGGSVSTLTIQRTQQEDSAVYLCASSSSGGASTDTQYFGPGTRLTVL.

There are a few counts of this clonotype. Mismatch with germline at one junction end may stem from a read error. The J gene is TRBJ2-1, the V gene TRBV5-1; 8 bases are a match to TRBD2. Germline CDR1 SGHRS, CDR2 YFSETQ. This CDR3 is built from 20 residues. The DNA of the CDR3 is TGCGCCAGCAGCTTGGGTGGTCCCACCCTCCAGCGGGGGACCTACAATGAGCGGTTCTTC. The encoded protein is CASSLGGPTLQRGTYNERFF. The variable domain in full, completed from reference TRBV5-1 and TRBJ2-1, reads KAGVTQTPRYLIKTRGQQVTLSCSPISGHRSVSWYQQTPGQGLQFLFEYFSETQRNKGNFPGRFSGRQFSNSRSEMNVSTLELGDSALYLCASSLGGPTLQRGTYNERFFGPGTRLTVL.